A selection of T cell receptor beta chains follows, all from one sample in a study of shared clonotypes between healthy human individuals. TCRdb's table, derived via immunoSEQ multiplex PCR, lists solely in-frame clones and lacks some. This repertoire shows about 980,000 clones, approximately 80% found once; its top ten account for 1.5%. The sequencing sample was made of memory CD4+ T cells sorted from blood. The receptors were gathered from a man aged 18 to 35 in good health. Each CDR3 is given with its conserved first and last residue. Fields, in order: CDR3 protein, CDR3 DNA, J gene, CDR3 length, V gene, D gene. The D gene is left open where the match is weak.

CDR3: CASSPGLQETQYF; DNA: TGTGCCAGCAGCCCAGGACTACAGGAGACCCAGTACTTC; J: TRBJ2-5; length: 13; V: TRBV9; D: NA
CDR3: CASSLGLEGYTF; DNA: TGTGCCAGCAGCTTGGGACTAGAGGGCTACACCTTC; J: TRBJ1-2; length: 12; V: TRBV5-4; D: NA
CDR3: CASSPQGGNNSPLHF; DNA: TGCGCCAGCAGCCCTCAAGGGGGGAATAATTCACCCCTCCACTTT; J: TRBJ1-6; length: 15; V: TRBV5-1; D: NA
CDR3: CASRKTGALTYEQYF; DNA: TGTGCCAGCAGGAAGACAGGGGCCCTCACCTACGAGCAGTACTTC; J: TRBJ2-7; length: 15; V: TRBV27; D: TRBD1
CDR3: CASRRKMNTEAFF; DNA: TGTGCCAGCAGGCGAAAAATGAACACTGAAGCTTTCTTT; J: TRBJ1-1; length: 13; V: TRBV6-6; D: NA
CDR3: CSANKEETQYF; DNA: TGCAGTGCAAATAAGGAAGAGACCCAGTACTTC; J: TRBJ2-5; length: 11; V: TRBV20-1; D: NA
CDR3: CASGRAPNTEAFF; DNA: TGTGCCAGTGGCAGGGCGCCGAACACTGAAGCTTTCTTT; J: TRBJ1-1; length: 13; V: TRBV19; D: NA
CDR3: CASSSGMGRGEQYF; DNA: TGTGCCAGCAGCTCAGGGATGGGGAGGGGCGAGCAGTACTTC; J: TRBJ2-7; length: 14; V: TRBV11-2; D: TRBD2
CDR3: CASSIVVAGQGNTEAFF; DNA: TGTGCCAGTAGTATAGTAGTTGCGGGACAGGGGAACACTGAAGCTTTCTTT; J: TRBJ1-1; length: 17; V: TRBV19; D: TRBD1
CDR3: CASRRDRDNQPQHF; DNA: TGTGCCAGCAGGAGGGACAGAGACAATCAGCCCCAGCATTTT; J: TRBJ1-5; length: 14; V: TRBV2; D: TRBD1
CDR3: CASSSAGETQYF; DNA: TGCGCCAGCAGCTCCGCCGGGGAGACCCAGTACTTC; J: TRBJ2-5; length: 12; V: TRBV5-1; D: NA
CDR3: CASSLDTVADTQYF; DNA: TGTGCCAGCAGTTTGGACACCGTGGCAGATACGCAGTATTTT; J: TRBJ2-3; length: 14; V: TRBV11-2; D: NA